This T cell receptor beta chain was sequenced during a study of breast tumors, draining lymph nodes, adjacent tissues. Via MiXCR, TCRdb re-called the multiplex PCR reads, giving one row per CDR3 protein. The sample includes roughly 220,000 distinct CDR3 sequences, roughly a third of them seen just once. Samples came from axillary lymph nodes draining the breast cancer. Sample: axillary lymph node tissue. The sequence was obtained from a female donor with breast cancer. Some clones in this sample may be carry-over from other donors' samples.

CDR3 amino acids: CASSAQTGAGVPYEQYF. The CDR3 bases are TGTGCCAGCAGTGCTCAGACAGGGGCCGGGGTCCCCTACGAGCAGTACTTC. The chain is built from TRBV25-1 and TRBJ2-7; 8 nucleotides agree with TRBD1. Trimming removed 4 bases from V and 2 bases from J; junction bases left unmatched: 13. Germline loops: CDR1 MGHDK, CDR2 SYGVNS. The CDR3 is 17 amino acids.